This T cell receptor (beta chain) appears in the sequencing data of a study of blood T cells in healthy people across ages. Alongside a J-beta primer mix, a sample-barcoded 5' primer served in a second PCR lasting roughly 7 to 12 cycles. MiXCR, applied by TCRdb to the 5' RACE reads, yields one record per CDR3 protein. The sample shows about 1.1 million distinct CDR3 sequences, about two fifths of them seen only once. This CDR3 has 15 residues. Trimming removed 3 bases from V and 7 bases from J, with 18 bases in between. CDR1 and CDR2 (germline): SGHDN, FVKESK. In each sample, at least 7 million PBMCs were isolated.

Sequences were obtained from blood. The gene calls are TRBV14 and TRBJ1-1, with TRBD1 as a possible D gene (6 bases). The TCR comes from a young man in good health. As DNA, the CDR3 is TGTGCCAGCAGCCAGACCTGGCGGGGGCGATTTGAAGCTTTCTTT. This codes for CASSQTWRGRFEAFF.